Sequencing of this T cell receptor beta chain was carried out in a study of blood T cells in healthy people across ages. General study results and limits: Diversity estimated from one million T cells was considered an underestimate. PBMCs that were unsorted prevented a conclusive naive versus antigen-experienced comparison. Both naive CD4+ cell counts and diversity were greater in long-lived donors than in aged donors.

Next came a second PCR, run for roughly 6 to 11 cycles, which used a sample-barcoded 5' primer along with a J-beta primer mix. TCRdb itself ran the 5' RACE reads through MiXCR, one entry per CDR3 protein. The repertoire includes some 670,000 distinct CDR3 sequences, about 50% of them detected once, and about 14% sits in the top ten. In this sample, this clonotype turned up a few times. No antigen is known for it. J was trimmed by 8 bases and V by 5 bases; bases with no gene match: 5. The CDR3 has 15 residues. This chain links TRBV12-3 or TRBV12-4 with TRBJ2-1; 14 nucleotides align to TRBD2. The sample consisted of blood. This TCR derives from a woman aged 80 or older in good health. The CDR3 spells CASSPTSGRGDEQFF. In nucleotides, the CDR3 is TGTGCCAGCAGTCCGACTAGCGGGAGGGGTGATGAGCAGTTCTTC.